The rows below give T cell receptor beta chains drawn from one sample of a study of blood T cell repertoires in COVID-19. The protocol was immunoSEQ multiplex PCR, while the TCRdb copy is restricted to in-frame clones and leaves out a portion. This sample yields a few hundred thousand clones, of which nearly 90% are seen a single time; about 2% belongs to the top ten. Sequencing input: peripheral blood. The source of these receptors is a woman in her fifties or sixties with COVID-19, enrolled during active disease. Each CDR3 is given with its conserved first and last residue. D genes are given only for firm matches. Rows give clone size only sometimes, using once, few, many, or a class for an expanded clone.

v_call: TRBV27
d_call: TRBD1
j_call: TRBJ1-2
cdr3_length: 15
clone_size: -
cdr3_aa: CASSPRTGRHYGYTF
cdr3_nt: TGTGCCAGCAGTCCCCGGACAGGAAGGCACTATGGCTACACCTTC

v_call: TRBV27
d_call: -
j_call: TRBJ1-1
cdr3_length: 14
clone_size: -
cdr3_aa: CASSFRDRGTEAFF
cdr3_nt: TGTGCCAGCAGTTTTCGTGACAGAGGCACTGAAGCTTTCTTT

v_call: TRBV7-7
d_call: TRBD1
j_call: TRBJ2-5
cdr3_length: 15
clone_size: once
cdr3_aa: CASSLRRTGEETQYF
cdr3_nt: TGTGCCAGCAGCTTACGAAGGACAGGGGAAGAGACCCAGTACTTC

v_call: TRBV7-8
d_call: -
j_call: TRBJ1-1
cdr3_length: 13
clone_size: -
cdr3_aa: CASSLAMEFKAFF
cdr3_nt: TGTGCCAGCAGCTTAGCGATGGAGTTTAAAGCTTTCTTT

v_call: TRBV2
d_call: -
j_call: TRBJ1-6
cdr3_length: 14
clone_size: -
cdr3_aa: CASSALGANSPLHF
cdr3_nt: TGTGCCAGCAGTGCTTTGGGGGCTAATTCACCCCTCCACTTT

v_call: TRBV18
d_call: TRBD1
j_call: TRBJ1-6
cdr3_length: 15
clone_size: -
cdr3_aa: CASSPLQGDNSPLHF
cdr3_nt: TGTGCCAGCTCACCACTACAGGGGGATAATTCACCCCTCCACTTT

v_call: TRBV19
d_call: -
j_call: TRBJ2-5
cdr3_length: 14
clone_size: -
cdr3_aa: CASSAAARFETQYF
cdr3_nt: TGTGCCAGTAGTGCGGCAGCTCGTTTCGAGACCCAGTACTTC

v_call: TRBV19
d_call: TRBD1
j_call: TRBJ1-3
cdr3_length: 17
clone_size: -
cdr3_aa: CASSIRDRGFDGNTIYF
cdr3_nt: TGTGCCAGTAGTATACGGGACAGAGGGTTTGATGGAAACACCATATATTTT

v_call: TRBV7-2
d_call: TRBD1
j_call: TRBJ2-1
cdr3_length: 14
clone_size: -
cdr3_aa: CASSSGTGINEQFF
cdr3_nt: TGTGCCAGCAGCTCCGGGACAGGGATCAATGAGCAGTTCTTC

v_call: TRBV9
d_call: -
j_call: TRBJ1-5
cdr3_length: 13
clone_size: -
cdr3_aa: CASSVDRDQPQHF
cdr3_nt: TGTGCCAGCAGCGTAGACAGGGATCAGCCCCAGCATTTT

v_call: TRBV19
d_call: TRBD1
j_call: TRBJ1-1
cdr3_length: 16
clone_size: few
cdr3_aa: CASSHGQGVLGTEAFF
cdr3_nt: TGTGCCAGTAGTCACGGACAGGGGGTTCTGGGCACTGAAGCTTTCTTT

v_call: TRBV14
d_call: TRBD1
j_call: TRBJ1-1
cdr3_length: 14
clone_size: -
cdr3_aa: CASSHGTAIDEAFF
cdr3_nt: TGTGCCAGCAGCCATGGGACAGCCATCGATGAAGCTTTCTTT

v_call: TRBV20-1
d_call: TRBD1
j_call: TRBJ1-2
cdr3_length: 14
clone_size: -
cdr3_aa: CSASSWDSVSGYTF
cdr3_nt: TGCAGTGCTAGTAGTTGGGACAGCGTGAGTGGCTACACCTTC

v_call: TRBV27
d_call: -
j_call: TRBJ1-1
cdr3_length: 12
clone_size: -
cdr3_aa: CASSQGNTEAFF
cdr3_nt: TGTGCCAGCAGTCAGGGTAACACTGAAGCTTTCTTT

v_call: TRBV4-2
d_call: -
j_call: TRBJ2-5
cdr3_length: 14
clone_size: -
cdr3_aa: CASSQGDQGETQYF
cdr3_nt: TGTGCCAGCAGCCAAGGGGACCAGGGGGAGACCCAGTACTTC